The text below deals with one TCR beta chain. Some clones are missing from TCRdb's copy, which holds only in-frame ones; the method was immunoSEQ multiplex PCR. The table shows roughly 550,000 clones, with about 80% occurring only once. This CDR3 spans 15 amino acids. The germline gives CDR1 SNHLY, CDR2 FYNNEI. After removal of 6 bases from V and 3 bases from J, the junction contained 5 bases not matched to a gene. This record comes from a study of shared T cell receptors in the human thymus. Another study also made use of these data, one on human thymus T cells.

The rearrangement uses TRBV2 and TRBJ1-2; 12 bases agree with TRBD1. Sequencing used thymocytes. This sequence was found in a boy under two years old with a congenital heart defect. CDR3 sequence: CASSGTGGGHYGYTF. CDR3 nucleotides: TGTGCCAGCAGCGGGACAGGGGGCGGCCACTATGGCTACACCTTC.